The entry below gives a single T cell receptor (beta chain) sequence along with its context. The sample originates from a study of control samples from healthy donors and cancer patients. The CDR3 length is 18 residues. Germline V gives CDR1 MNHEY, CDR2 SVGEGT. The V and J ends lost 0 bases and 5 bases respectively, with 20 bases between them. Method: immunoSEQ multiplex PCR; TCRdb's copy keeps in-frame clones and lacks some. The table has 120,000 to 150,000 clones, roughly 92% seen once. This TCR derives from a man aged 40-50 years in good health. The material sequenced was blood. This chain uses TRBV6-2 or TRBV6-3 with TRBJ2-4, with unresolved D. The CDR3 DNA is TGTGCCAGCAGTTACTCGAGTCTGGCGGAGATAGAAGAAAACATTCAGTACTTC. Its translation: CASSYSSLAEIEENIQYF.